Listed below are T cell receptor beta chains from one sample, sequenced in a study of blood T cell repertoires in COVID-19. Here immunoSEQ multiplex PCR was the method, and the copy in TCRdb shows in-frame clones only, minus some. The data contain about 400,000 clones, around nine tenths of them singletons. The sequenced sample was PBMCs or T cells enriched from blood (not recorded which). The origin of the receptors is a woman aged 25 to 39 who had recovered from COVID-19. CDR3s include the opening cysteine and the closing phenylalanine or tryptophan. D genes are given only for firm matches. Not every row has a clone size; where given, it reads once, few, many or a size class.

v_call	j_call	d_call	clone_size	cdr3_aa	cdr3_nt
TRBV11-2	TRBJ1-1	NA	NA	CASSPPGLMNTEAFF	TGTGCCAGCAGCCCCCCGGGACTGATGAACACTGAAGCTTTCTTT
TRBV12-3/TRBV12-4	TRBJ1-2	TRBD1	NA	CASWTGGDYGYTF	TGTGCCAGCTGGACAGGGGGCGACTATGGCTACACCTTC
TRBV2	TRBJ1-1	NA	NA	CASRIGRNTEAFF	TGTGCCAGCAGAATAGGGAGGAACACTGAAGCTTTCTTT
TRBV27	TRBJ2-7	TRBD2	NA	CASSPGLAGLQYF	TGTGCCAGCAGTCCCGGACTAGCGGGACTGCAGTACTTC
TRBV18	TRBJ2-5	NA	NA	CASSPSKQETQYF	TGTGCCAGCTCACCTAGCAAACAAGAGACCCAGTACTTC
TRBV9	TRBJ2-1	TRBD2	NA	CASSVAGGPRNEQFF	TGTGCCAGCAGCGTAGCGGGAGGGCCTAGAAATGAGCAGTTCTTC
TRBV2	TRBJ1-1	TRBD1	NA	CASSGGGTGGEAFF	TGTGCCAGCAGTGGGGGAGGGACAGGGGGCGAGGCTTTCTTT
TRBV18	TRBJ2-1	NA	NA	CASSLWGGQNEQFF	TGTGCCAGCTCACTCTGGGGGGGCCAAAATGAGCAGTTCTTC
TRBV23-1	TRBJ1-6	NA	few	CASSQSPPDTGGGYNSPLHF	TGCGCCAGCAGTCAATCGCCCCCAGACACCGGCGGGGGTTATAATTCACCCCTCCACTTT
TRBV25-1	TRBJ1-1	NA	NA	CASTHPGVSEAFF	TGTGCCAGCACCCACCCGGGGGTGTCTGAAGCTTTCTTT
TRBV28	TRBJ1-5	NA	NA	CASSLDRTHQPQHF	TGTGCCAGCAGCCTCGACAGGACTCATCAGCCCCAGCATTTT
TRBV11-2	TRBJ2-4	NA	NA	CASSLVPSRVVSKNIQYF	TGTGCCAGCAGCTTAGTCCCCAGCAGGGTTGTGTCCAAAAACATTCAGTACTTC
TRBV6-1	TRBJ2-2	NA	NA	CASSEVTRGTGELFF	TGTGCCAGCAGTGAAGTCACGCGGGGCACCGGGGAGCTGTTTTTT
TRBV30	TRBJ1-5	NA	NA	CAWGAQGGNQPQHF	TGTGCCTGGGGCGCACAGGGTGGCAATCAGCCCCAGCATTTT
TRBV4-3	TRBJ1-1	NA	NA	CASSQADRTTEAFF	TGCGCCAGCAGCCAAGCCGACAGAACCACTGAAGCTTTCTTT
TRBV3-1/TRBV3-2	TRBJ1-2	NA	NA	CAAGAAYGYTF	TGTGCCGCGGGGGCCGCCTATGGCTACACCTTC
TRBV7-2	TRBJ2-6	NA	NA	CASSLDRGGGANVLTF	TGTGCCAGCAGCTTAGACCGGGGAGGTGGGGCCAACGTCCTGACTTTC
TRBV23-1	TRBJ2-7	NA	NA	CASSHRGLPYEQYF	TGCGCCAGCAGTCACAGGGGCCTCCCCTACGAGCAGTACTTC
TRBV7-3	TRBJ1-1	NA	NA	CASSLKRGTEAFF	TGTGCCAGCAGTCTAAAGCGGGGCACTGAAGCTTTCTTT
TRBV28	TRBJ1-1	NA	NA	CASTTGSPEAFF	TGTGCCAGCACCACAGGTAGCCCTGAAGCTTTCTTT
TRBV7-9	TRBJ1-2	TRBD1	once	CATGQGDYGYTF	TGTGCCACGGGACAGGGAGACTATGGCTACACCTTC
TRBV7-2	TRBJ2-5	NA	NA	CASSTLRQETQYF	TGTGCCAGCAGCACCCTACGACAAGAGACCCAGTACTTC
TRBV2	TRBJ2-3	NA	NA	CASSPWAGMGTDTQYF	TGTGCCAGCAGCCCCTGGGCCGGGATGGGCACAGATACGCAGTATTTT
TRBV5-4	TRBJ1-1	NA	NA	CASSLAVPGTEAFF	TGTGCCAGCAGCTTGGCCGTCCCGGGGACTGAAGCTTTCTTT
TRBV3-1/TRBV3-2	TRBJ2-7	NA	NA	CASSQSSHEQYF	TGTGCCAGCAGCCAAAGTAGCCACGAGCAGTACTTC
TRBV4-3	TRBJ2-5	NA	NA	CASSQDVLVKSSAETQYF	TGCGCCAGCAGCCAAGACGTACTAGTAAAGTCCTCGGCAGAGACCCAGTACTTC
TRBV27	TRBJ2-2	NA	NA	CASSLGRLVGELFF	TGTGCCAGCAGTTTAGGCAGATTGGTCGGGGAGCTGTTTTTT
TRBV7-2	TRBJ1-2	TRBD1	NA	CASSFSGTASNYGYTF	TGTGCCAGCAGCTTCTCCGGGACAGCCTCTAACTATGGCTACACCTTC
TRBV10-3	TRBJ1-1	TRBD1	NA	CAIRYDRDTEAFF	TGTGCCATCCGCTACGACAGGGACACTGAAGCTTTCTTT
TRBV27	TRBJ2-2	NA	NA	CASSPLAFGELFF	TGTGCCAGCAGTCCACTAGCCTTCGGGGAGCTGTTTTTT
TRBV9	TRBJ1-2	TRBD1	NA	CASSEGTATGANYGYTF	TGTGCCAGCAGCGAAGGGACAGCGACGGGGGCTAACTATGGCTACACCTTC
TRBV19	TRBJ2-2	TRBD2	NA	CASSPQTSGTGELFF	TGTGCCAGTAGTCCTCAGACTAGCGGCACCGGGGAGCTGTTTTTT
TRBV6-5	TRBJ1-2	NA	NA	CASSPSIRSGYTF	TGTGCCAGCAGTCCTTCTATCCGTAGTGGCTACACCTTC
TRBV4-1	TRBJ2-7	TRBD2	NA	CASSLIAGGYEQYF	TGCGCCAGCAGTCTCATAGCGGGAGGGTACGAGCAGTACTTC
TRBV24-1	TRBJ1-1	NA	NA	CATSDSSISTEAFF	TGTGCCACCAGTGATTCCAGTATCTCCACTGAAGCTTTCTTT
TRBV27	TRBJ1-1	TRBD1	NA	CASLQQGARTEAFF	TGTGCCAGCCTCCAACAGGGGGCTCGCACTGAAGCTTTCTTT
TRBV10-1	TRBJ2-2	TRBD1	NA	CASSESWDSANTGELFF	TGCGCCAGCAGTGAGTCATGGGACAGCGCGAACACCGGGGAGCTGTTTTTT
TRBV29-1	TRBJ1-3	NA	NA	CSVVPGAGNTIYF	TGCAGCGTTGTTCCGGGAGCTGGAAACACCATATATTTT
TRBV15	TRBJ2-3	NA	NA	CATSRVPPGGVTDTQYF	TGTGCCACCAGCAGAGTCCCCCCCGGAGGGGTAACAGATACGCAGTATTTT
TRBV19	TRBJ2-1	NA	NA	CASSTLWTDNEQFF	TGTGCCAGTAGTACCCTGTGGACAGACAATGAGCAGTTCTTC
TRBV12-5	TRBJ2-3	TRBD2	NA	CASGLATSGRRGSTDTQYF	TGTGCTAGTGGTTTGGCGACTAGCGGGAGAAGAGGGAGCACAGATACGCAGTATTTT
TRBV11-2	TRBJ2-7	TRBD2	NA	CASSSGLAGTSYEQYF	TGTGCCAGCAGCTCAGGACTAGCGGGGACCTCCTACGAGCAGTACTTC
TRBV18	TRBJ2-2	NA	NA	CASSHLPGENTGELFF	TGTGCCAGCTCTCACCTTCCCGGGGAGAACACCGGGGAGCTGTTTTTT
TRBV5-1	TRBJ1-2	NA	NA	CASSFGQRGGYTF	TGCGCCAGCAGCTTCGGACAGAGAGGGGGCTACACCTTC
TRBV5-1	TRBJ1-1	NA	once	CASSLASDTEAFF	TGCGCCAGCAGCTTGGCCAGTGACACTGAAGCTTTCTTT
TRBV3-1/TRBV3-2	TRBJ1-5	NA	NA	CASSPGQYNQPQHF	TGTGCCAGCAGCCCCGGACAGTACAATCAGCCCCAGCATTTT
TRBV4-2	TRBJ2-7	NA	NA	CASSRGLVAARSGIDEQYF	TGTGCCAGCAGCCGGGGCCTGGTAGCGGCACGTTCAGGAATCGACGAGCAGTACTTC